This T cell receptor (beta chain) was observed in a study of T cells after yellow fever vaccination (dated by TCRdb to about 2019). A note on the overall study: Libraries from fractions with low cell numbers were prepared with the SMART-Seq v4 Ultra Low Input RNA kit. Blood samples were taken at several timepoints before and after primary and secondary immunization, and bulk PBMC replicates and cell subsets were isolated. Two healthy male donors, one aged 18 to 30 and one aged 30 to 40 years, were included in the cohort. To follow T-cell clones before and after both primary and booster YFV17D yellow fever vaccination, bulk TCR alpha and beta repertoires underwent longitudinal sequencing. Results the study describes overall, beyond this receptor: After the booster, most of the clones that had expanded following primary vaccination were detected again (approximately 95% of CD4 and 80% to 90% of CD8), which suggests that memory was broadly maintained. A small fraction of clonotypes showed up in both the CD4 and CD8 compartments, probably as a result of convergent recombination. The secondary T-cell response was found to be weaker but faster than the primary response, with a peak reached on day 5 rather than on day 15. Because the study included only a couple of donors, the extent to which the findings can be generalized is limited. Computational filtering was needed because FACS-sorted repertoires could contain abundant contaminating clonotypes from the bulk population.

This specimen's treatment or condition label, interpreted: live attenuated yellow fever vaccine strain. PBMCs were isolated from peripheral blood using a standard Ficoll-Paque protocol. CD4 and CD8 T-cell fractions were isolated with Dynabeads CD4 and CD8 positive selection kits. TriZol was used to extract RNA from bulk PBMCs, from CD4 and CD8 fractions, and from dextramer-positive and dextramer-negative fractions. Synthesis of TCR cDNA relied on 5'RACE template switching, a step that introduced a universal primer site along with unique molecular identifiers. Priming of cDNA synthesis was performed from both the TCR alpha and TCR beta constant segments. Library amplification involved two PCR steps, and the second step added sample barcodes and sequencing adapters. Libraries were sequenced on Illumina HiSeq 2500 (2x100 bp) or NovaSeq (2x150 bp). Concerning the study's data processing: MIGEC handled demultiplexing of reads and collapsing into UMI consensus sequences, while MiXCR performed V(D)J alignment. Using edgeR on replicate PBMC samples, clonotypes were called vaccine-responding if FDR was below 0.01 and the log2 fold change was above 5 up to day 15. CD4 or CD8 identity was assigned to each bulk clonotype according to whether the clonotype was present at higher abundance in the sequenced CD4 repertoire or the sequenced CD8 repertoire. TCRdb trimmed public reads at Q25 via fastp, called clones via MiXCR and kept in-frame beta chains. Each CDR3 protein gets just one entry, which takes the most common genes and DNA from the rows behind it. The V and J calls and clone size come from TCRdb's table, not from the authors' own analysis. For this sample the table gives about 240,000 distinct CDR3 sequences, of which 6.5% to 8.5% were detected only once. The ten biggest clones cover around 0.9% of the sample.

As regards this clonotype: No cognate antigen has been identified for it. No much larger clone is present one base from it, and per-base qualities are unavailable.

Deletion took 3 bases off V and 4 bases off J, with a span of 12 bases between the germline ends. CDR1 SQVTM and CDR2 ANQGSEA are derived from the germline V gene. Spanning cysteine to phenylalanine, the CDR3 consists of 13 amino acids. CDR3 DNA is the only sequence kept; it has 39 bases, read in frame from the first base. The material sequenced was CD4+ T cells sorted from PBMCs, taken 15 days after the yellow fever booster vaccination. The rearrangement joined TRBV29-1 to TRBJ1-2, with TRBD1 perhaps the D gene, on 6 matching bases. This receptor was taken from a man aged 30 to 39 who received the YFV17D yellow fever vaccine. The CDR3 is CSVDHRDSYGYTF. The nucleotide sequence reads as follows: TGCAGCGTTGACCACAGGGATTCCTATGGCTACACCTTC.